Listed here are 23 T cell receptor beta chains from one sample, sequenced in a study of T cell responses to AZD1222 COVID-19 vaccine (dated by TCRdb to 2020 to 2023). The sample's time point label, in plain terms: baseline before first vaccination. The library came from the immunoSEQ multiplex PCR assay. TCRdb holds this immuneACCESS table with in-frame rearrangements only. Some clones are missing; in checked studies, unresolved V genes explain under half, and the rest has no known cause. The sample profile shows 46,000 or so clones; over 65% of them were found once. Of the sample, approximately 6.3% is held by the ten largest clones. The input for sequencing was peripheral blood, taken on day 0 of AZD1222 vaccination. Receptors originate from an adult in good health.

V gene TRBV18 combines with J gene TRBJ1-2; no clear D. With 6 bases removed from V and 7 bases from J, the gap between germline ends came to 18 bases. The germline CDR1 and CDR2 sequences are KGHSH and LQKENI. This CDR3 has 14 amino acids. The CDR3 sequence: CASSGERTGLGYTF. CDR3 sequence (DNA): TGTGCCAGCTCCGGGGAAAGGACCGGGCTTGGCTACACCTTC.

There are a few counts of this clone. This chain joins TRBV2 and TRBJ2-5, with no clear D. Germline-derived CDR1 and CDR2 are SNHLY and FYNNEI. The CDR3 loop spans 11 amino acids. Trimming took off 7 bases at V and 4 bases at J, with 7 bases between the two ends. CDR3 DNA: TGTGCCAGCATGGAGTCAGAGACCCAGTACTTC. Translated, it gives CASMESETQYF.

The rearrangement joins TRBV7-2 to TRBJ2-1, with TRBD2 identical over 10 bases. V was clipped by 5 bases and J by 6 bases; unmatched bases: 13. The CDR3 has 17 residues. Germline values: CDR1 SGHTA, CDR2 FQGNSA. CDR3 amino acids: CASSPGKGLAPTNEQFF. The CDR3 bases are TGTGCCAGCAGCCCAGGAAAGGGACTAGCGCCCACCAATGAGCAGTTCTTC.

The rearrangement links TRBV7-9 to TRBJ1-2; D not resolved. This CDR3 comprises 12 residues. Deletions cut 5 bases from V and 7 bases from J, with 11 bases between. Germline CDR1 SEHNR, CDR2 FQNEAQ (reference sequence). The CDR3 coding sequence is TGTGCCAGCAGCCCCTCTGGGTTTGGCTACACCTTC. Its protein product is CASSPSGFGYTF.

The genes are TRBV7-2 and TRBJ1-1, with a possible D match to TRBD1 (6 bases). The CDR3 is 14 amino acids. Germline V gives CDR1 SGHTA, CDR2 FQGNSA. Trimming left V 3 bases short and J 4 bases short, with 12 bases between. The CDR3, as DNA: TGTGCCAGCAGCTTTAAGAGAGGGGGCACTGAAGCTTTCTTT. Translating it yields CASSFKRGGTEAFF.

Only a few counts were recorded for this clone. V and J are TRBV5-1 and TRBJ2-3; D might be TRBD1 or TRBD2, each matching 5 bases. The CDR3 has 14 amino acids. Trimming stripped 4 bases from V and 5 bases from J, with 14 bases between. Germline CDR1 and CDR2: SGHRS and YFSETQ. The CDR3 DNA sequence: TGCGCCAGCAGCCTAGGGACCGTGAAAGATACGCAGTATTTT. The encoded protein is CASSLGTVKDTQYF.

J is TRBJ1-5 and V is TRBV19, with a possible D match to TRBD1 (5 bases). Germline loops: CDR1 LNHDA, CDR2 SQIVND (reference sequence). Trimming removed 10 bases at V and 6 bases at J, with 19 bases between. CDR3 length: 14 residues. CDR3 in DNA: TGTGCCACCCGAGGAGGGGCGAGGGCTCAGCCCCAGCATTTT. As protein: CATRGGARAQPQHF.

This sequence joins TRBV20-1 and TRBJ1-1; D gene ambiguous. Germline lookup yields CDR1 DFQATT and CDR2 SNEGSKA (reference sequence). The V end was cut by 0 bases, the J end by 7 bases, with 6 bases between. CDR3 length: 11 amino acids. CDR3 DNA: TGCAGTGCTAGAGATCTTAGTGAAGCTTTCTTT. Its protein is CSARDLSEAFF.

The genes are TRBV2 and TRBJ1-5; D not certain. CDR1 SNHLY and CDR2 FYNNEI come from the germline V gene. The CDR3 runs 13 residues. V gave up 9 bases and J gave up 1 base, with 10 bases separating them. The DNA for the CDR3 is TGTGCCAGTCAACCGGGCAGCAATCAGCCCCAGCATTTT. It yields the protein CASQPGSNQPQHF.

V is TRBV19 and J is TRBJ1-5; 9 nucleotides agree with TRBD1. Germline CDR1 and CDR2: LNHDA and SQIVND (reference sequence). V lost 5 bases, J lost 0 bases, and 5 bases stayed unmatched. The length of the CDR3 is 16 residues. The CDR3 DNA reads TGTGCCAGTAGTCAACAGGGGGCTTATAGCAATCAGCCCCAGCATTTT. Translating it yields CASSQQGAYSNQPQHF.

The V gene is TRBV18, the J gene TRBJ1-2; 7 nucleotides line up with TRBD1. Germline V CDR1 and CDR2: KGHSH, LQKENI. V dropped 6 bases and J dropped 3; count of bases not matched to a gene: 4. This CDR3 comprises 13 residues. The CDR3 nucleotides read TGTGCCAGCTCGCCCGACAGGGACTATGGCTACACCTTC. Amino acid sequence: CASSPDRDYGYTF. The whole variable domain, remainder taken from reference TRBV18 and TRBJ1-2, is NAGVMQNPRHLVRRRGQEARLRCSPMKGHSHVYWYRQLPEEGLKFMVYLQKENIIDESGMPKERFSAEFPKEGPSILRIQQVVRGDSAAYFCASSPDRDYGYTFGSGTRLTVV.

The rearrangement joins TRBV28 to TRBJ2-5, with D possibly called TRBD1 or TRBD2 (6 bases each). The V gene lost 9 bases and the J gene lost 5 bases, with 10 bases spanning the gap. The germline V gene encodes CDR1 MDHEN and CDR2 SYDVKM. This CDR3 has 11 amino acids. The chain's CDR3 is CASTGRETQYF. The DNA for the CDR3 is TGTGCCAGTACAGGGAGGGAGACCCAGTACTTC.

The V call is TRBV11-3, the J call TRBJ2-2, with no clear D. Germline V gene lookup returns CDR1 SGHNT and CDR2 YENEEA. Trimming took 5 bases from V and 4 from J, leaving 11 bases between them. This CDR3 comprises 14 residues. CDR3 sequence: CASSQRQTTGELFF. CDR3 DNA sequence: TGTGCCAGCAGCCAGAGACAAACCACCGGGGAGCTGTTTTTT. Combining the CDR3 with reference TRBV11-3 and TRBJ2-2 gives the whole variable domain EAGVVQSPRYKIIEKKQPVAFWCNPISGHNTLYWYLQNLGQGPELLIRYENEEAVDDSQLPKDRFSAERLKGVDSTLKIQPAELGDSAVYLCASSQRQTTGELFFGEGSRLTVL.

This clone turned up a few times. V and J are TRBV28 and TRBJ1-3; D not resolved. The V gene's germline CDR1 is MDHEN and CDR2 SYDVKM. The CDR3 is made up of 11 amino acids. V was shortened by 4 bases and J by 3 bases, with 1 base between the two germline ends. The CDR3 here is CASSYGNTIYF. CDR3 DNA: TGTGCCAGCAGTTATGGAAACACCATATATTTT.

This clone was detected only a few times. The V call is TRBV4-1, the J call TRBJ2-3, with D perhaps being TRBD1 or TRBD2 (5 bases each). Germline V lookup: CDR1 MGHRA, CDR2 YSYEKL. The CDR3 runs 13 residues. Deletions cut 3 bases from V and 9 bases from J, with 13 bases between. The CDR3 protein is CASSHGTEGTQYF. The CDR3 coding sequence is TGCGCCAGCAGCCATGGGACCGAGGGGACGCAGTATTTT.

This chain uses TRBV7-2 with TRBJ1-4; perhaps TRBD1 as D (5 bases). V lost 3 bases to trimming and J lost 4 bases, with 9 bases between them. CDR1 and CDR2 from the germline V gene are SGHTA and FQGNSA. The CDR3 covers 14 residues. In nucleotides, the CDR3 is TGTGCCAGCAGCTTGGGGCAGCGTAATGAAAAACTGTTTTTT. Amino acids: CASSLGQRNEKLFF.

This clone was detected a few times. The V and J genes are TRBV19 and TRBJ1-3; D gene unclear. There are 14 residues in the CDR3. Trimming took 7 bases from V and 0 from J, leaving 10 bases between them. Germline values: CDR1 LNHDA, CDR2 SQIVND (reference sequence). CDR3 sequence (DNA): TGTGCCAGTAAAGGCAGAGCCTCTGGAAACACCATATATTTT. Translating gives CASKGRASGNTIYF.

The rearrangement joins TRBV4-1 to TRBJ2-5; D is possibly TRBD2 (7 bases). Trimming took 1 base from V and 5 from J, leaving 14 bases between them. The germline V gene encodes CDR1 MGHRA and CDR2 YSYEKL. This CDR3 has 15 amino acids. CDR3 loop: CASSQVPGGWETQYF. CDR3 nucleotides: TGCGCCAGCAGCCAAGTACCGGGGGGCTGGGAGACCCAGTACTTC.

This clone was detected a few times. CDR3 sequence reads: CASSRTSGSSYEQYF. Here the CDR3 DNA reads TGTGCCAGCAGCCGGACTAGCGGGAGTTCCTACGAGCAGTACTTC. V usage is TRBV3-1 (or the pseudogene TRBV3-2) and J usage is TRBJ2-7; 13 positions match TRBD2. There are 15 residues in the CDR3. J lost 1 base, V lost 4 bases, and 1 base had no gene match. Germline assignment: CDR1 LGHDT and CDR2 YNNKEL (reference sequence).

The genes are TRBV12-3 or TRBV12-4 and TRBJ1-2; D not resolved. V lost 7 bases and J lost 5, with 14 bases in between. CDR3 size: 13 residues. The chain's CDR3 is CASKVGLGYGYTF. In DNA form, the CDR3 reads TGTGCCAGCAAGGTGGGCCTGGGATATGGCTACACCTTC.

In its sample, this clone was seen a few times. The same CDR3 also results from other DNA sequences found in this sample. The V and J genes are TRBV18 and TRBJ1-5, with D possibly TRBD1 on 5 matching bases. The CDR3 sequence is 13 residues long. The V end was cut by 2 bases, the J end by 4 bases, with 6 bases between. Germline V gene data show CDR1 as KGHSH and CDR2 as LQKENI. CDR3 region: CASSPGQNQPQHF. CDR3 nucleotide sequence: TGTGCCAGCTCACCAGGACAAAATCAGCCCCAGCATTTT.

This chain uses TRBV4-2 with TRBJ1-2, with D uncertain. The CDR3 loop spans 15 amino acids. Germline V gene data show CDR1 as LGHNA and CDR2 as YNFKEQ. V was cut by 0 bases and J by 5 bases, with 13 bases left in between. CDR3 in amino acids: CASSQDQSQPYGYTF. In DNA form, the CDR3 reads TGTGCCAGCAGCCAAGATCAAAGCCAGCCTTATGGCTACACCTTC.

A single count supports this clone. The V and J genes are TRBV6-5 and TRBJ2-7, with D possibly matching TRBD1 (5 bases). CDR3 length: 15 residues. The ends were cut back, 7 bases at V and 0 bases at J, with 16 bases in the middle. CDR1 is MNHEY and CDR2 is SVGAGI in the germline V gene. CDR3 amino acids: CASTPNRRSSYEQYF. CDR3 DNA: TGTGCCAGCACTCCAAACAGGCGAAGCTCCTACGAGCAGTACTTC.